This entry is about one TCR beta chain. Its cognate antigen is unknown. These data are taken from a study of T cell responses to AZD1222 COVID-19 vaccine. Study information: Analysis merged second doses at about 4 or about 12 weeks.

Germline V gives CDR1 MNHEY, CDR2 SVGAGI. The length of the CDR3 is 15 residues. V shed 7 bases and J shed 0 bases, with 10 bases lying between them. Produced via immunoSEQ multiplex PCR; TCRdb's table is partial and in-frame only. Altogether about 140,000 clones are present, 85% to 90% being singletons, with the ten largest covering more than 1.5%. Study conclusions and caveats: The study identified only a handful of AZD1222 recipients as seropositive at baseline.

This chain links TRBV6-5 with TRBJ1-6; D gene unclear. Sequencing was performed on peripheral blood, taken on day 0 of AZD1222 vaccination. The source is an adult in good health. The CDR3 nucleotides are TGTGCCAGCATGGTGGAGAGCTCCTATAATTCACCCCTCCACTTT. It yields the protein CASMVESSYNSPLHF.